By share of the sample, the clone carrying this TCR beta chain is medium-sized. The antigen is not known. This sample is drawn from a study of CD8+ T cells in alopecia areata. Extraction and reverse transcription of RNA yielded cDNA as the sequencing template. TCRdb's table, derived via immunoSEQ multiplex PCR, lists solely in-frame clones and lacks some. The sample holds 80,000 to 100,000 clones; 44% are singletons and the top ten take roughly 18%. CDR3 length: 15 amino acids. Germline CDR1 reads LGHNA; CDR2 reads YSLEER. V lost 0 bases and J lost 3, with 12 bases in between. Treatment noted: oral pan-JAK inhibitor, 5-10 mg twice daily. Study results and caveats: Expanded CD8+ clones among the top 100, and scalp clonality, were significantly decreased by tofacitinib.

The chain recombines TRBV4-3 with TRBJ2-7; D perhaps matches TRBD2 (6 bases). Sequencing was performed on CD8+ T cells sorted from blood, taken at week 24, from a patient treated with tofacitinib. The sequence came from a human donor with alopecia areata. CDR3 residues: CASSQDWQGGYEQYF. CDR3 bases: TGCGCCAGCAGCCAAGATTGGCAGGGAGGCTACGAGCAGTACTTC.